The 31 T cell receptor beta chains below were found in one sample sequenced in a study of blood T cell repertoires in COVID-19. The assay was immunoSEQ multiplex PCR, and TCRdb's table has in-frame clones only and misses some. This repertoire shows more than 150,000 clones, over 70% found once; its top ten account for about 0.5%. The sequenced sample consisted of peripheral blood. All receptors come from a man aged 55 to 70 with acute or convalescent COVID-19.

Worth noting for this clone: The sample carries other DNA sequences with the same CDR3. The chain joins TRBV3-1 (or the pseudogene TRBV3-2) to TRBJ2-7; D is possibly TRBD2 (6 bases). V gave up 5 bases and J gave up 6 bases, with 20 bases separating them. Germline V CDR1 and CDR2: LGHDT, YNNKEL (reference sequence). CDR3 length: 15 residues. The CDR3 region has the DNA TGTGCCAGCAGCGAATTCGATGGAGGGGCGGGCGAGCAGTACTTC. Protein product: CASSEFDGGAGEQYF.

The rearrangement links TRBV15 to TRBJ1-2; no firm D call. Germline CDR1 and CDR2: LNHNV and YYDKDF (reference sequence). Deletions cut 1 base from V and 7 bases from J, with 7 bases between. This CDR3 comprises 12 residues. CDR3 residues: CATSRANGGYTF. The CDR3 DNA follows: TGTGCCACCAGCAGAGCCAACGGTGGCTACACCTTC.

This rearrangement joins TRBV5-5 to TRBJ2-2, with D possibly TRBD1 on 6 matching bases. From germline, CDR1 is SGHKS and CDR2 YYEKEE (reference sequence). Trimming cost V 4 bases and J 7 bases, with 17 bases left between them. The CDR3 length is 15 residues. CDR3 in DNA: TGTGCCAGCAGCCGATCCAGGGGAGACTTCGGGGAGCTGTTTTTT. This translates into CASSRSRGDFGELFF.

This clone has only a few counts. The rearrangement links TRBV19 to TRBJ1-2, with 10 bases fitting TRBD1. J gave up 4 bases and V 7 bases, and 9 bases lay outside the gene matches. The CDR3 is made up of 15 amino acids. Germline V gene lookup returns CDR1 LNHDA and CDR2 SQIVND (reference sequence). This chain's CDR3 is CASIPRTGGAYGYTF. In nucleotides, the CDR3 is TGTGCCAGTATCCCGAGGACAGGGGGGGCCTATGGCTACACCTTC.

This clone has just a few counts. The chain carries TRBV12-5 and TRBJ2-1; D is unresolved. This CDR3 spans 15 amino acids. The germline V gene encodes CDR1 LGHNT and CDR2 FRNRAP. Between the trimmed V and J ends, which lost 6 bases and 2 bases, there was a span of 14 bases. This chain's CDR3 is CASGSNLPAYNEQFF. CDR3 bases: TGTGCTAGTGGCTCGAACCTCCCAGCCTACAATGAGCAGTTCTTC.

This chain joins TRBV9 and TRBJ2-3; 8 bases agree with TRBD2. The length of the CDR3 is 16 residues. J lost 2 bases, V lost 7 bases, and 12 bases had no gene match. Germline CDR1 and CDR2: SGDLS and YYNGEE. The DNA for the CDR3 is TGTGCCAGCGCCCGGGGGGGCTCAACATACACAGATACGCAGTATTTT. Protein product: CASARGGSTYTDTQYF.

The V call is TRBV4-1, the J call TRBJ2-5, with TRBD2 matching 9 bases. Trimming took 2 bases from V and 4 from J; bases not matched to a gene: 8. This CDR3 has 16 residues. Germline lookup yields CDR1 MGHRA and CDR2 YSYEKL. In nucleotides, the CDR3 is TGCGCCAGCAGCCAATCAGGAGCGGGGGGCGGAGAGACCCAGTACTTC. Its translation is CASSQSGAGGGETQYF.

In DNA, the CDR3 is TGTGCCACCAGCAGAACCCGGGACATCACTTATTCACCCCTCCACTTT. This encodes CATSRTRDITYSPLHF. The chain carries TRBV15 and TRBJ1-6; TRBD1 might be the D (6 bases). The CDR3 is made up of 16 amino acids. The germline V and J ends were trimmed by 2 bases and 8 bases, with 16 bases remaining between them. The germline V gene encodes CDR1 LNHNV and CDR2 YYDKDF (reference sequence).

This chain links TRBV15 with TRBJ1-2; 8 bases match TRBD1. The germline CDR1 and CDR2 sequences are LNHNV and YYDKDF (reference sequence). V gave up 0 bases and J gave up 4 bases; unmatched junction bases: 13. The CDR3 is made up of 18 amino acids. The CDR3 DNA is TGTGCCACCAGCAGAGATCAGCGACAGGGGACAAATATCTATGGCTACACCTTC. Its translation: CATSRDQRQGTNIYGYTF.

The chain uses TRBV5-1 and TRBJ2-1; the match to TRBD2 covers 8 bases. Trimming took 4 bases from V and 10 from J; bases not matched to a gene: 13. Germline assignment: CDR1 SGHRS and CDR2 YFSETQ. This CDR3 contains 15 residues. The CDR3 coding sequence is TGCGCCAGCAGCGGGGGTACGGGAGGGCGAGTGGAGCAGTTCTTC. Translating it yields CASSGGTGGRVEQFF.

The V and J genes are TRBV18 and TRBJ2-7; the match to TRBD2 covers 7 bases. The CDR3 covers 14 residues. CDR1 is KGHSH, CDR2 LQKENI, per germline. Germline trimming cut 4 bases from V and 0 bases from J; bases unmatched to any gene: 3. The CDR3 DNA follows: TGTGCCAGCTCACTCAGCGGGGACTCCTACGAGCAGTACTTC. It translates to CASSLSGDSYEQYF. Full variable domain (rest looked up from reference TRBV18 and TRBJ2-7): NAGVMQNPRHLVRRRGQEARLRCSPMKGHSHVYWYRQLPEEGLKFMVYLQKENIIDESGMPKERFSAEFPKEGPSILRIQQVVRGDSAAYFCASSLSGDSYEQYFGPGTRLTVT.

The chain uses TRBV9 and TRBJ2-1; D may be TRBD2 (5 bases). The CDR3 runs 12 residues. Trimming took 4 bases from V and 9 from J, leaving 11 bases between them. In germline, CDR1 is SGDLS, CDR2 YYNGEE. The chain's CDR3 is CASSRVGSEQFF. The DNA of the CDR3 is TGTGCCAGCAGCCGGGTGGGGAGTGAGCAGTTCTTC. The entire variable domain, with the rest obtained from reference TRBV9 and TRBJ2-1, is as follows: DSGVTQTPKHLITATGQRVTLRCSPRSGDLSVYWYQQSLDQGLQFLIQYYNGEERAKGNILERFSAQQFPDLHSELNLSSLELGDSALYFCASSRVGSEQFFGPGTRLTVL.

The chain joins TRBV20-1 to TRBJ1-1; tentatively, D is TRBD1 (6 bases). V gave up 3 bases and J gave up 10 bases, with 12 bases separating them. The germline V gene has CDR1 DFQATT and CDR2 SNEGSKA (reference sequence). This CDR3 contains 11 residues. This chain's CDR3 is CSASEGVAAFF. CDR3 DNA sequence: TGCAGTGCTAGCGAGGGGGTAGCAGCTTTCTTT.

Details on this clone: Other nucleotide sequences in the sample specify the same CDR3. The chain joins TRBV27 to TRBJ1-4; D is possibly TRBD1 (6 bases). The CDR3 totals 14 residues. The V end was cut by 3 bases, the J end by 5 bases, with 10 bases between. The germline CDR1 and CDR2 sequences are MNHEY and SMNVEV (reference sequence). The CDR3, as DNA: TGTGCCAGCAGTTTCTCAGGGGTAAATGAAAAACTGTTTTTT. This codes for CASSFSGVNEKLFF.

The chain combines TRBV24-1 with TRBJ2-3; 9 bases are shared with TRBD2. The CDR3 length is 17 residues. Germline V gives CDR1 KGHDR, CDR2 SFDVKD. V trimming: 1 base; J trimming: 0 bases; junction bases outside the gene matches: 4. The CDR3 loop reads CATSDFKRGVSTDTQYF. The CDR3 DNA follows: TGTGCCACCAGTGATTTCAAGCGGGGGGTTAGCACAGATACGCAGTATTTT.

J is TRBJ2-1 and V is TRBV6-5; unclear D gene. Looked up from germline, CDR1 is MNHEY and CDR2 is SVGAGI. The V end lost 9 bases, the J end lost 0 bases, and 15 bases lay between the germline ends. The CDR3 runs to 15 residues. CDR3 nucleotide sequence: TGTGCCAGTAGATCCACAGATAGCTCCTACAATGAGCAGTTCTTC. Residues: CASRSTDSSYNEQFF.

This clone has a single count. The rearrangement uses TRBV5-1 and TRBJ2-7; 13 bases are shared with TRBD2. The CDR3 totals 17 residues. CDR1 and CDR2 (germline): SGHRS, YFSETQ. J gave up 5 bases and V 4 bases, and 12 bases lay outside the gene matches. Here the CDR3 reads CASSPTSGGAVPHEQYF. The DNA for the CDR3 is TGCGCCAGCAGCCCTACTAGCGGGGGGGCAGTTCCCCACGAGCAGTACTTC. Based on the CDR3 plus reference TRBV5-1 and TRBJ2-7, the full variable domain is KAGVTQTPRYLIKTRGQQVTLSCSPISGHRSVSWYQQTPGQGLQFLFEYFSETQRNKGNFPGRFSGRQFSNSRSEMNVSTLELGDSALYLCASSPTSGGAVPHEQYFGPGTRLTVT.

The gene calls are TRBV2 and TRBJ2-5; 10 bases are a match to TRBD1. Germline CDR1 and CDR2: SNHLY and FYNNEI. J lost 6 bases, V lost 6 bases, and 7 bases had no gene match. The length of the CDR3 is 14 residues. CDR3 region: CASRIDRGQKTQYF. The CDR3 DNA reads TGTGCCAGCAGGATAGACAGGGGGCAGAAGACCCAGTACTTC.

The chain links TRBV9 to TRBJ2-5, with 14 bases identical to TRBD2. In germline, CDR1 is SGDLS, CDR2 YYNGEE. Trimming took 3 bases from V and 4 from J; bases not matched to a gene: 5. The CDR3 runs 16 residues. CDR3 in DNA: TGTGCCAGCAGCGCGACTAGCGGGAGGGTAGGAGAGACCCAGTACTTC. This sequence encodes CASSATSGRVGETQYF.

This clone was observed a handful of times. This rearrangement joins TRBV4-3 to TRBJ1-6; 9 bases align to TRBD1. Germline V gene data show CDR1 as LGHNA and CDR2 as YSLEER. Trimming cost V 4 bases and J 9 bases; bases outside gene matches: 10. The CDR3 is made up of 16 amino acids. The CDR3 loop is CASSREKGQGGSPLHF. CDR3 DNA sequence: TGCGCCAGCAGCCGGGAAAAGGGACAGGGAGGTTCACCCCTCCACTTT.

The chain is built from TRBV13 and TRBJ1-2, with a tentative D call TRBD1 (5 bases). Trimming removed 0 bases from V and 7 bases from J, with 9 bases in between. Germline CDR1 and CDR2: PRHDT and FYEKMQ (reference sequence). The CDR3 spans 13 residues. The CDR3 is CASSLGGLAGYTF. The CDR3 nucleotides are TGTGCCAGCAGCTTAGGGGGGCTGGCTGGCTACACCTTC.

The chain carries TRBV5-1 and TRBJ1-3; tentatively, D is TRBD1 (6 bases). Trimming cost V 0 bases and J 1 base, with 14 bases left between them. Germline V gene sequence: CDR1 SGHRS, CDR2 YFSETQ. This CDR3 has 17 residues. Written as DNA, the CDR3 is TGCGCCAGCAGCTTGGGTGACAGGAGGCCTTCTGGAAACACCATATATTTT. This translates into CASSLGDRRPSGNTIYF.

The table lists this clone with a count of one. CDR3 bases: TGTGCCAGCAGCCAAGCGTCGGTCGATCAGTACTTC. Its protein is CASSQASVDQYF. The genes are TRBV3-1 (or the pseudogene TRBV3-2) and TRBJ2-7, with D hard to call. V was trimmed by 1 base and J by 10 bases, leaving 11 bases between them. Germline V gene sequence: CDR1 LGHDT, CDR2 YNNKEL (reference sequence). The CDR3 runs 12 residues.

This chain links TRBV6-5 with TRBJ1-1; TRBD1 is a possible D gene (5 bases). CDR1 is MNHEY, CDR2 SVGAGI, per germline. Trimming took 1 base from V and 1 from J, leaving 10 bases between them. This CDR3 is 15 amino acids long. The CDR3 DNA sequence: TGTGCCAGCAGTTACTTCCGACAGAAGAACACTGAAGCTTTCTTT. Its protein is CASSYFRQKNTEAFF.

The chain uses TRBV27 and TRBJ1-1; D not resolved. The CDR3 runs 14 residues. The V gene's germline CDR1 is MNHEY and CDR2 SMNVEV (reference sequence). Between the trimmed V and J ends, which lost 3 bases and 5 bases, there was a span of 13 bases. CDR3 protein: CASSLWRSGTEAFF. The CDR3 coding sequence is TGTGCCAGCAGTTTGTGGCGATCGGGGACTGAAGCTTTCTTT.

This chain connects TRBV11-2 to TRBJ2-7; 12 nucleotides line up with TRBD1. This CDR3 has 15 residues. CDR1 and CDR2 (germline): SGHAT, FQNNGV. Trimming removed 5 bases from V and 5 bases from J; junction bases left unmatched: 7. The CDR3 DNA reads as TGTGCCAGCAGCCTAGGGACAGGGGGCTTCAACGAGCAGTACTTC. Translating it yields CASSLGTGGFNEQYF.

The chain has TRBV2 and TRBJ2-3; 9 bases fit TRBD2. Germline CDR1 SNHLY, CDR2 FYNNEI. The CDR3 consists of 17 residues. The V gene end was trimmed by 6 bases and the J gene end by 3 bases; junction bases not matched to a gene: 13. The CDR3 DNA is TGTGCCAGCAGCCCCTTAGACTTAGCGGGAGTAACAGATACGCAGTATTTT. Its translation: CASSPLDLAGVTDTQYF. The complete variable domain, with remaining parts taken from reference TRBV2 and TRBJ2-3, reads EPEVTQTPSHQVTQMGQEVILRCVPISNHLYFYWYRQILGQKVEFLVSFYNNEISEKSEIFDDQFSVERPDGSNFTLKIRSTKLEDSAMYFCASSPLDLAGVTDTQYFGPGTRLTVL.

The gene calls are TRBV11-2 and TRBJ2-5, with a weak D call TRBD2 (5 bases). The germline V gene encodes CDR1 SGHAT and CDR2 FQNNGV. Trimming took off 1 base at V and 5 bases at J, with 11 bases between the two ends. The length of the CDR3 is 14 residues. The CDR3 bases are TGTGCCAGCAGCTTAGGGGCCCGAGGGGAGACCCAGTACTTC. This codes for CASSLGARGETQYF.

V gene TRBV19 combines with J gene TRBJ2-2; TRBD1 matches at 8 bases. The CDR3 sequence is 15 residues long. The germline V gene has CDR1 LNHDA and CDR2 SQIVND (reference sequence). V was clipped by 6 bases and J by 6 bases; unmatched bases: 9. The CDR3 is CASSDRGGKSGELFF. The CDR3 DNA is TGTGCCAGTAGCGACAGGGGTGGAAAATCCGGGGAGCTGTTTTTT.

The chain couples TRBV11-2 to TRBJ1-4; no definite D call. The germline V and J ends were trimmed by 4 bases and 4 bases, with 10 bases remaining between them. The CDR3 spans 14 residues. Germline V gene data show CDR1 as SGHAT and CDR2 as FQNNGV. CDR3 sequence reads: CASSSAGYNEKLFF. The DNA for the CDR3 is TGTGCCAGCAGCTCCGCAGGATATAATGAAAAACTGTTTTTT.

The CDR3 DNA reads as TGCGCCAGCAGCTTGGCTAGCGGGATCTTCACAGATACGCAGTATTTT. It yields the protein CASSLASGIFTDTQYF. J is TRBJ2-3 and V is TRBV5-1, with TRBD2 identical over 9 bases. The trim removed 0 bases at V and 2 bases at J, leaving 4 bases unmatched. The CDR3 extends over 16 amino acids. Per germline, CDR1 SGHRS and CDR2 YFSETQ.